This TCR beta chain was recorded in a study of PD-1 blockade in classical Hodgkin lymphoma. Time point: cycle 4 day 1 (C4D1), after five to seven weeks of nivolumab. Patients all relapsed after autologous stem cell transplantation, and there was variation in brentuximab vedotin exposure. Of note for this clone: What it recognizes is unknown.

Clones were sequenced by immunoSEQ multiplex PCR, and TCRdb holds only the in-frame ones, with some missing. The sample comprises roughly 50,000 clones, about nine tenths of which are singletons, and approximately 6.9% rests with the top ten. This CDR3 comprises 14 residues. Germline CDR1 reads SGHRS; CDR2 reads YFSETQ. The trim removed 2 bases at V and 7 bases at J, leaving 4 bases unmatched. The study's findings and limits: Excluded were patients who started nivolumab under 1 year after ASCT, a group that had lower diversity. A significant rise in TCR diversity by C4D1 was seen for CD4+ but not CD8+ cells.

This clonotype was obtained from a human donor with classical Hodgkin lymphoma. Material: peripheral blood mononuclear cells (PBMCs), obtained before the fourth cycle of nivolumab. The chain uses TRBV5-1 and TRBJ2-1, with TRBD2 matching 9 bases. CDR3 sequence (DNA): TGCGCCAGCAGCTTTATAGCGGGAGCGAATGAGCAGTTCTTC. It translates to CASSFIAGANEQFF.